One and the same sample provided the 5 T cell receptor beta chains below, sequenced in a study of blood T cell repertoires in COVID-19. Measured with immunoSEQ multiplex PCR; TCRdb has only the in-frame clones, and not every one. The data contain 300,000 to 500,000 clones, around 90% of them singletons. Sequencing was carried out using PBMCs or T cells enriched from blood (not recorded which). These receptors came from a woman aged 35 to 49 with acute COVID-19.

V usage is TRBV10-3 and J usage is TRBJ1-2; D possibly corresponds to TRBD1 (6 bases). Germline CDR1 ENHRY, CDR2 SYGVKD. V was clipped by 10 bases and J by 8 bases, with 26 bases between them. This CDR3 spans 15 amino acids. Here the CDR3 reads CATRPQPDSIDGYTF. The DNA for the CDR3 is TGTGCCACCCGACCCCAACCGGACAGCATCGACGGCTACACCTTC.

This chain joins TRBV27 and TRBJ1-2, with TRBD1 matching over 7 bases. The junction had 10 bases not matched to a gene; V was cut back by 2 bases and J by 7 bases. Germline V CDR1 and CDR2: MNHEY, SMNVEV (reference sequence). CDR3 length: 15 amino acids. Written as DNA, the CDR3 is TGTGCCAGCAGTTTAGGGGACAGCTCCCTCGCTGGCTACACCTTC. This sequence encodes CASSLGDSSLAGYTF.

This chain connects TRBV19 to TRBJ2-7; D possibly corresponds to TRBD1 (6 bases). The germline V gene encodes CDR1 LNHDA and CDR2 SQIVND (reference sequence). This CDR3 spans 15 amino acids. The V and J ends lost 3 bases and 3 bases respectively, with 15 bases between them. The CDR3 protein is CASSMSAGENYEQYF. The CDR3 DNA follows: TGTGCCAGTAGTATGTCTGCAGGGGAAAACTACGAGCAGTACTTC. Based on the CDR3 plus reference TRBV19 and TRBJ2-7, the full variable domain is DGGITQSPKYLFRKEGQNVTLSCEQNLNHDAMYWYRQDPGQGLRLIYYSQIVNDFQKGDIAEGYSVSREKKESFPLTVTSAQKNPTAFYLCASSMSAGENYEQYFGPGTRLTVT.

The rearrangement links TRBV7-9 to TRBJ1-1, with no clear D. CDR3 length: 15 residues. The germline V and J ends were trimmed by 0 bases and 0 bases, with 8 bases remaining between them. The V gene's germline CDR1 is SEHNR and CDR2 FQNEAQ (reference sequence). The DNA of the CDR3 is TGTGCCAGCAGCTTAGCGGTCCGCGTGAACACTGAAGCTTTCTTT. It encodes CASSLAVRVNTEAFF.

The rearrangement links TRBV10-3 to TRBJ2-5; D may be TRBD1 (6 bases). The germline V gene encodes CDR1 ENHRY and CDR2 SYGVKD. The CDR3 consists of 15 residues. Trimming took 5 bases from V and 5 from J, leaving 18 bases between them. The CDR3 bases are TGTGCCATCAGTTCTGGCAGGGGCTTGATGGAGACCCAGTACTTC. As protein: CAISSGRGLMETQYF.